This T cell receptor beta chain was found in a study of T cell repertoires in ileal Crohn's disease. Overall study findings and caveats: Endoscopic recurrence occurred in every patient whose clonality exceeded 26.8%. Clonal expansions were more frequent in active smokers than non-smokers at surgery.

The V and J ends lost 5 bases and 2 bases, in that order; junction bases with no gene match: 3. The germline gives CDR1 MNHEY, CDR2 SMNVEV (reference sequence). This CDR3 has 14 amino acids. This clone was detected only a few times. Its target is unknown. Only in-frame clones appear in the TCRdb table, and some are missing; sequencing was by immunoSEQ multiplex PCR. The sample holds fewer than 10,000 clones, 76% seen once. Adults with ileal or ileocolonic Crohn's disease and an indication for resection were eligible. Sequenced material: ileal tissue. The clonotype originates from an adult with Crohn's disease. This chain links TRBV27 with TRBJ1-5; 7 bases align to TRBD1. The CDR3 DNA reads TGTGCCAGCAGTATAACAGGGGGCAATCAGCCCCAGCATTTT. Its translation: CASSITGGNQPQHF.